The 21 T cell receptor beta chains listed next were all sequenced from one sample in a study of radiotherapy plus CTLA-4 blockade in lung cancer. The assay was immunoSEQ multiplex PCR, and TCRdb's table has in-frame clones only and misses some. The table shows 40,000 or so clones, with about 63% occurring only once. Sequenced here: peripheral blood, sampled from a patient treated with radiotherapy plus ipilimumab. Receptor source: a human donor with non-small cell lung cancer who had a partial response to radiotherapy plus ipilimumab.

This clone occurred a few times. The chain has TRBV6-1 and TRBJ2-1; the D is unclear. The CDR3 loop spans 14 amino acids. The V and J ends lost 2 bases and 4 bases respectively, with 9 bases between them. Germline-derived CDR1 and CDR2 are MNHNS and SASEGT. The CDR3: CASSELFVYNEQFF. Here the CDR3 DNA reads TGTGCCAGCAGTGAACTGTTTGTTTACAATGAGCAGTTCTTC.

The chain uses TRBV2 and TRBJ2-7; D is perhaps TRBD2 (6 bases). The CDR3 is made up of 15 amino acids. Trimming took 4 bases from V and 7 from J, leaving 20 bases between them. Germline V gene lookup returns CDR1 SNHLY and CDR2 FYNNEI. CDR3: CASSVRRELTGEQYF. In DNA form, the CDR3 reads TGTGCCAGCAGTGTCCGTCGGGAGTTAACGGGGGAGCAGTACTTC.

This clone was counted ten times or more. This sequence joins TRBV9 and TRBJ1-1, with TRBD1 matching over 7 bases. CDR1 is SGDLS and CDR2 is YYNGEE in the germline V gene. The CDR3 extends over 19 amino acids. V gave up 3 bases and J gave up 6 bases; unmatched junction bases: 23. CDR3 DNA sequence: TGTGCCAGCAGCGCCCCTGACAGGGTGGGTGAAGGTCCCGCCGCTGAAGCTTTCTTT. Translated, it gives CASSAPDRVGEGPAAEAFF.

In nucleotides, the CDR3 is TGTGCCAGCAGCCCCCTTCAAGAGACCCAGTACTTC. This codes for CASSPLQETQYF. V gene TRBV13 combines with J gene TRBJ2-5; D is undetermined. Germline values: CDR1 PRHDT, CDR2 FYEKMQ (reference sequence). This CDR3 comprises 12 residues. V was trimmed by 5 bases and J by 2 bases, leaving 6 bases between them.

This clone turned up a few times. The V call is TRBV10-2, the J call TRBJ1-1, with D unresolved. V lost 2 bases to trimming and J lost 0 bases, with 7 bases between them. Germline V lookup: CDR1 WSHSY, CDR2 SAAADI. This CDR3 is 14 amino acids long. CDR3 in amino acids: CASSETTVNTEAFF. In DNA form, the CDR3 reads TGCGCCAGCAGTGAGACAACAGTGAACACTGAAGCTTTCTTT.

The chain carries TRBV2 and TRBJ2-7, with D unresolved. The CDR3 totals 12 residues. Per germline, CDR1 SNHLY and CDR2 FYNNEI. V shed 8 bases and J shed 3 bases, with 11 bases lying between them. The CDR3 DNA follows: TGTGCCAGCTCCAGGTGGAACTACGAGCAGTACTTC. As protein: CASSRWNYEQYF.

The V gene is TRBV6-1, the J gene TRBJ1-6; 8 bases align to TRBD1. The CDR3 has 15 residues. The germline CDR1 and CDR2 sequences are MNHNS and SASEGT. Unmatched junction bases numbered 6, after V lost 1 base and J lost 10 bases. CDR3 bases: TGTGCCAGCAGTGAAGGGGCAGGGGGCCGATCACCCCTCCACTTT. This encodes CASSEGAGGRSPLHF.

The table lists this clone with many counts. The rearrangement joins TRBV7-2 to TRBJ1-5; D perhaps matches TRBD1 (5 bases). The CDR3 runs to 15 residues. CDR1 is SGHTA and CDR2 is FQGNSA in the germline V gene. V was clipped by 6 bases and J by 0 bases, with 12 bases between them. The CDR3 reads CASRQTRDSNQPQHF. CDR3 bases: TGTGCCAGCAGACAAACCAGGGATAGCAATCAGCCCCAGCATTTT.

Comment on this clone: In the same sample, other DNA sequences code for this CDR3. The chain employs TRBV5-3 and TRBJ1-5, with D maybe TRBD1 (6 bases). TRBV5-3 belongs to the ORF category, with a function that is uncertain. The V gene lost 1 base and the J gene lost 15 bases, with 14 bases spanning the gap. The CDR3 consists of 12 residues. In nucleotides, the CDR3 is TGTGCCAGAAGCTTGCTGGACAGCCTAGGGCATTTT. This codes for CARSLLDSLGHF.

The rearrangement joins TRBV7-8 to TRBJ1-1, with D uncertain. CDR1 and CDR2 (germline): SGHVS, FQNEAQ. Trimming left V 3 bases short and J 0 bases short, with 8 bases between. The CDR3 spans 14 residues. The CDR3 region has the DNA TGTGCCAGCAGCTTCACACAGTTGAACACTGAAGCTTTCTTT. Its translation is CASSFTQLNTEAFF.

The rearrangement links TRBV25-1 to TRBJ1-2; TRBD1 might be the D (6 bases). This CDR3 has 13 amino acids. V lost 3 bases to trimming and J lost 6 bases, with 11 bases between them. Germline CDR1 MGHDK, CDR2 SYGVNS. This chain's CDR3 is CASSEVRGDGYTF. The CDR3 nucleotides are TGTGCCAGCAGTGAGGTCAGGGGTGATGGCTACACCTTC.

The genes are TRBV28 and TRBJ2-1; D not resolved. In germline, CDR1 is MDHEN, CDR2 SYDVKM. V shed 5 bases and J shed 9 bases, with 8 bases lying between them. The CDR3 totals 11 residues. DNA for the CDR3: TGTGCCAGCAGTCTCCCGGGTGAGCAGTTCTTC. Translation gives CASSLPGEQFF.

This clone was found a few times. This chain uses TRBV4-3 with TRBJ2-2; D gene uncertain. The V end was cut by 0 bases, the J end by 0 bases, with 8 bases between. The CDR3 spans 16 residues. The V gene's germline CDR1 is LGHNA and CDR2 YSLEER. CDR3: CASSQDLLTNTGELFF. CDR3 sequence (DNA): TGCGCCAGCAGCCAAGATCTTCTTACGAACACCGGGGAGCTGTTTTTT.

The chain uses TRBV5-1 and TRBJ2-2; the D gene is possibly TRBD1 (5 bases). V lost 5 bases and J 2 bases, leaving 16 bases between the germline ends. The germline CDR1 and CDR2 sequences are SGHRS and YFSETQ. CDR3 size: 16 residues. The CDR3 spells CASRTGIVDNTGELFF. The CDR3 nucleotides read TGCGCCAGCAGAACAGGAATCGTAGATAACACCGGGGAGCTGTTTTTT.

The chain recombines TRBV2 with TRBJ1-2; D remains unclear. Trimming took 4 bases from V and 12 from J, leaving 9 bases between them. CDR1 and CDR2 (germline): SNHLY, FYNNEI. The CDR3 has 10 amino acids. DNA of the CDR3: TGTGCCAGCAGTGGCTTCTCGGACACCTTC. Its protein is CASSGFSDTF.

The chain is built from TRBV30 and TRBJ1-1; unclear D gene. The germline V gene has CDR1 GTSNPN and CDR2 SVGIG (reference sequence). Trimming removed 2 bases from V and 0 bases from J, with 4 bases in between. CDR3 length: 12 amino acids. This CDR3 reads CAWSSVNTEAFF. The CDR3, as DNA: TGTGCCTGGAGTTCGGTGAACACTGAAGCTTTCTTT.

This chain joins TRBV9 and TRBJ1-1, with unresolved D. Germline assignment: CDR1 SGDLS and CDR2 YYNGEE. CDR3 length: 14 residues. Trimming left V 0 bases short and J 1 base short, with 7 bases between. As DNA, the CDR3 is TGTGCCAGCAGCGTAGCCTGGAGGAACACTGAAGCTTTCTTT. Residues: CASSVAWRNTEAFF.

V usage is TRBV30 and J usage is TRBJ1-5; 10 bases are a match to TRBD1. The CDR3 loop spans 13 amino acids. Germline lookup yields CDR1 GTSNPN and CDR2 SVGIG (reference sequence). Germline trimming cut 5 bases from V and 3 bases from J; bases unmatched to any gene: 1. The CDR3 spells CAWGQGVNQPQHF. CDR3 coding DNA: TGTGCCTGGGGACAGGGGGTCAATCAGCCCCAGCATTTT.

The chain links TRBV2 to TRBJ2-1; the D gene is possibly TRBD2 (5 bases). The germline V and J ends were trimmed by 7 bases and 1 base, with 14 bases remaining between them. This CDR3 has 15 amino acids. Germline loops: CDR1 SNHLY, CDR2 FYNNEI. The CDR3 DNA follows: TGTGCCAGCACTGCGGCGGGTCCTTCCTACAATGAGCAGTTCTTC. Protein product: CASTAAGPSYNEQFF.

This rearrangement joins TRBV7-3 to TRBJ2-1; TRBD1 agrees at 8 bases. With 6 bases clipped from V and 6 bases from J, the junction kept 7 bases outside the gene matches. The germline V gene has CDR1 SGHTA and CDR2 FQGTGA. The CDR3 has 14 amino acids. CDR3 residues: CASRSSGGLNEQFF. DNA for the CDR3: TGTGCCAGCAGGTCGTCAGGGGGCCTCAATGAGCAGTTCTTC.

The rearrangement uses TRBV19 and TRBJ1-5; TRBD1 matches at 9 bases. Germline V gives CDR1 LNHDA, CDR2 SQIVND (reference sequence). The CDR3 extends over 15 amino acids. The junction had 4 bases not matched to a gene; V was cut back by 5 bases and J by 2 bases. The CDR3 protein is CASSADRGGNQPQHF. The CDR3, as DNA: TGTGCCAGTAGTGCGGACAGGGGTGGCAATCAGCCCCAGCATTTT.